The clone carrying this T cell receptor beta chain was observed a handful of times. The sample comes from a study of blood T cell repertoires in COVID-19. Study overall: Sources were T cells, B-cell-depleted T cells, or PBMCs; the material itself was cDNA or gDNA.

In the study's own analysis: From reference gene primer amplification, estimates of nucleated cell counts were derived. Method: immunoSEQ multiplex PCR; TCRdb's copy keeps in-frame clones and lacks some. V and J calls and clone size are copied from that table; D and trimming were computed from the DNA. The table shows 200,000 to 300,000 clones, with approximately 84% occurring only once. The CDR3 length is 13 residues. V lost 8 bases and J 7 bases, leaving 18 bases between the germline ends. Germline CDR1 and CDR2: MDHEN and SYDVKM. Sequencing input: peripheral blood. This sequence joins TRBV28 and TRBJ2-7; D not certain. This receptor was taken from a man between 50 and 59 years old with acute or convalescent COVID-19. The CDR3 sequence is CASGSFEVREQYF. The DNA for the CDR3 is TGTGCCAGCGGTAGTTTCGAGGTTAGGGAGCAGTACTTC.